These T cell receptor beta chains were read from a single sample in a study of shared T cell receptors in the human thymus. Repertoires were generated with immunoSEQ multiplex PCR, while TCRdb's copy carries only in-frame clones and drops some. Of some 720,000 clones listed, roughly 88% are singletons. These data also formed part of another study, on human thymus T cells.

Sequencing was performed on thymocytes. The origin of the receptors is a boy younger than two with a congenital heart defect. CDR3s include the opening cysteine and the closing phenylalanine or tryptophan. The order of the fields is clone size, J gene, V gene, D gene, CDR3 protein, CDR3 DNA. D genes are given only for firm matches. Clone sizes are given selectively: once, few, many, or a class where the clone is expanded.

clone_size: once; j_call: TRBJ2-7; v_call: TRBV19; d_call: -; cdr3_aa: CASSPQGYQDEQYF; cdr3_nt: TGTGCCAGTAGTCCCCAGGGGTATCAGGACGAGCAGTACTTC
clone_size: -; j_call: TRBJ2-7; v_call: TRBV10-1; d_call: -; cdr3_aa: CASSESGAPYEQYF; cdr3_nt: TGCGCCAGCAGTGAGTCAGGGGCCCCCTACGAGCAGTACTTC
clone_size: -; j_call: TRBJ2-1; v_call: TRBV28; d_call: -; cdr3_aa: CASSCPPYFSYNEQFF; cdr3_nt: TGTGCCAGCAGTTGTCCTCCTTACTTCTCCTACAATGAGCAGTTCTTC
clone_size: few; j_call: TRBJ1-2; v_call: TRBV5-1; d_call: TRBD1; cdr3_aa: CASSLDRDRNYGYTF; cdr3_nt: TGCGCCAGCAGCTTGGATCGGGACAGGAACTATGGCTACACCTTC
clone_size: -; j_call: TRBJ2-3; v_call: TRBV7-2; d_call: TRBD2; cdr3_aa: CASSLVLAGAADTQYF; cdr3_nt: TGTGCCAGCAGCTTAGTACTAGCGGGAGCGGCAGATACGCAGTATTTT
clone_size: -; j_call: TRBJ2-1; v_call: TRBV5-1; d_call: TRBD2; cdr3_aa: CASSWDPIAGGSHEQFF; cdr3_nt: TGCGCCAGCAGCTGGGACCCTATAGCGGGAGGCTCCCATGAGCAGTTCTTC
clone_size: -; j_call: TRBJ2-5; v_call: TRBV7-2; d_call: -; cdr3_aa: CASSLAGEVGAPGETQYF; cdr3_nt: TGTGCCAGCAGCTTAGCGGGGGAGGTTGGGGCGCCGGGGGAGACCCAGTACTTC
clone_size: -; j_call: TRBJ1-4; v_call: TRBV6-6; d_call: -; cdr3_aa: CASSYEETNEKLFF; cdr3_nt: TGTGCCAGCAGTTACGAGGAAACTAATGAAAAACTGTTTTTT
clone_size: once; j_call: TRBJ2-1; v_call: TRBV7-9; d_call: -; cdr3_aa: CASSRTGTTYNEQFF; cdr3_nt: TGTGCCAGCAGCCGAACCGGGACAACCTACAATGAGCAGTTCTTC
clone_size: -; j_call: TRBJ2-1; v_call: TRBV19; d_call: -; cdr3_aa: CASSLWPNLRHNEQFF; cdr3_nt: TGTGCCAGTAGCCTCTGGCCAAATTTGAGGCACAATGAGCAGTTCTTC
clone_size: -; j_call: TRBJ2-3; v_call: TRBV29-1; d_call: TRBD2; cdr3_aa: CSVERLAVTDTQYF; cdr3_nt: TGCAGCGTTGAACGGCTAGCGGTCACAGATACGCAGTATTTT
clone_size: -; j_call: TRBJ1-5; v_call: TRBV28; d_call: -; cdr3_aa: CASTPLAGLSNQPQHF; cdr3_nt: TGTGCCAGCACACCCCTGGCGGGCCTAAGCAATCAGCCCCAGCATTTT
clone_size: -; j_call: TRBJ1-2; v_call: TRBV19; d_call: -; cdr3_aa: CASMPPGVRYGYTF; cdr3_nt: TGTGCCAGTATGCCCCCGGGGGTCCGCTATGGCTACACCTTC
clone_size: once; j_call: TRBJ2-1; v_call: TRBV14; d_call: TRBD2; cdr3_aa: CASSQVPGLAPNYNEQFF; cdr3_nt: TGTGCCAGCAGCCAAGTCCCGGGACTAGCCCCCAATTACAATGAGCAGTTCTTC
clone_size: -; j_call: TRBJ2-5; v_call: TRBV5-1; d_call: TRBD2; cdr3_aa: CASSLGTSGVPQETQYF; cdr3_nt: TGCGCCAGCAGCTTAGGGACTAGCGGCGTACCCCAAGAGACCCAGTACTTC
clone_size: -; j_call: TRBJ2-2; v_call: TRBV2; d_call: TRBD2; cdr3_aa: CASSETSGRSGTGELFF; cdr3_nt: TGTGCCAGCAGTGAAACTAGCGGGAGGAGTGGGACCGGGGAGCTGTTTTTT
clone_size: -; j_call: TRBJ2-6; v_call: TRBV2; d_call: TRBD1; cdr3_aa: CASKGDRPGAFGANVLTF; cdr3_nt: TGTGCCAGCAAGGGGGACAGGCCTGGAGCGTTCGGGGCCAACGTCCTGACTTTC
clone_size: -; j_call: TRBJ1-4; v_call: TRBV6-1; d_call: -; cdr3_aa: CASSAPGGEKLFF; cdr3_nt: TGTGCCAGCAGTGCCCCGGGGGGAGAAAAACTGTTTTTT
clone_size: -; j_call: TRBJ2-7; v_call: TRBV21-1; d_call: -; cdr3_aa: CASSTLQRASSYEQYF; cdr3_nt: TGTGCCAGCAGCACCCTTCAGCGGGCGTCTTCCTACGAGCAGTACTTC
clone_size: -; j_call: TRBJ2-7; v_call: TRBV5-1; d_call: -; cdr3_aa: CASSLGGSSYEQYF; cdr3_nt: TGCGCCAGCAGCTTGGGTGGCAGCTCCTACGAGCAGTACTTC
clone_size: -; j_call: TRBJ1-1; v_call: TRBV30; d_call: TRBD1; cdr3_aa: CAWNLQGLGMNTEAFF; cdr3_nt: TGTGCCTGGAACCTACAGGGGTTGGGAATGAACACTGAAGCTTTCTTT
clone_size: -; j_call: TRBJ1-1; v_call: TRBV28; d_call: -; cdr3_aa: CASSPEQVEAFF; cdr3_nt: TGTGCCAGCAGTCCCGAACAGGTTGAAGCTTTCTTT
clone_size: -; j_call: TRBJ1-5; v_call: TRBV28; d_call: -; cdr3_aa: CASSQSTGGEGNQPQHF; cdr3_nt: TGTGCCAGCAGTCAATCGACCGGGGGGGAGGGCAATCAGCCCCAGCATTTT